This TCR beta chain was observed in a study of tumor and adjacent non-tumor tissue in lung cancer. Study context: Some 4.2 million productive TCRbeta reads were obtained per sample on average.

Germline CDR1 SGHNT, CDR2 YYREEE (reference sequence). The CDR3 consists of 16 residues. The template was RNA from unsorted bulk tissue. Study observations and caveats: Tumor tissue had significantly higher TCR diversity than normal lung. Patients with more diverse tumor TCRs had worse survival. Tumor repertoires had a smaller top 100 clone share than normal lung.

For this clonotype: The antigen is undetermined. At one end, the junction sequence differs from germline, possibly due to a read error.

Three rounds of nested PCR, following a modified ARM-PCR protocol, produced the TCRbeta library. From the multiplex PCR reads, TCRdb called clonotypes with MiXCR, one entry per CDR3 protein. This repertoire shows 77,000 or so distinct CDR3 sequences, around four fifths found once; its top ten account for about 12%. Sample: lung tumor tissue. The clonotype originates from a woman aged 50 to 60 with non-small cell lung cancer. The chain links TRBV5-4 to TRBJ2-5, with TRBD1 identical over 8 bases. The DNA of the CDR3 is TGTGCCAGCAGCGCAAGACAGGGGAACGGTCGAGAGGCCCAGTACTTC. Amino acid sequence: CASSARQGNGREAQYF.